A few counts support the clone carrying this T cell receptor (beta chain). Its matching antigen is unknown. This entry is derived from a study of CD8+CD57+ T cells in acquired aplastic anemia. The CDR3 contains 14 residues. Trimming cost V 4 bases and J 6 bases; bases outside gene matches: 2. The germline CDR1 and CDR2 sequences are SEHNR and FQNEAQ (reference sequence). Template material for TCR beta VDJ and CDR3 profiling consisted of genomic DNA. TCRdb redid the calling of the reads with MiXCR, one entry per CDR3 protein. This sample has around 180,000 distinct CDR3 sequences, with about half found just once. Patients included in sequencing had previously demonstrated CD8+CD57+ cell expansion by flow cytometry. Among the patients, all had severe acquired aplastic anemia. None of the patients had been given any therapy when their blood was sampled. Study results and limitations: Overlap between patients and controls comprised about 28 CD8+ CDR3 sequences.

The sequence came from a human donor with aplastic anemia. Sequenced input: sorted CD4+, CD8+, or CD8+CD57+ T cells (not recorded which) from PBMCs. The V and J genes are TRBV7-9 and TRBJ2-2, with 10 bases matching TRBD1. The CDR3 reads CASSSGTGAGELFF. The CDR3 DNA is TGTGCCAGCAGCTCGGGGACAGGGGCCGGGGAGCTGTTTTTT.